One T cell receptor beta chain is described in this entry. Its antigen is still unknown. TCRdb's table, derived via immunoSEQ multiplex PCR, lists solely in-frame clones and lacks some. The sample shows nearly 90,000 clones, 70% to 90% of them seen only once. Second doses at about 4 or about 12 weeks were pooled. This entry is derived from a study of T cell responses to AZD1222 COVID-19 vaccine. Study-wide points: In a largely white British group with more females than males, clonal diversity was possibly underestimated. Baseline seropositives among AZD1222 recipients totaled only 6 or 7. Nearly half of spike-specific TCRs reportedly target variant regions that are unmutated in the B.1.351 and B.1.1.7 variants.

The input for sequencing was peripheral blood, taken 28 days after the second AZD1222 dose. This TCR derives from an adult who received the AZD1222 COVID-19 vaccine.

CDR3: CASSPGQGALGYGYTF. The CDR3 DNA is TGTGCCAGCAGCCCGGGACAGGGGGCGCTTGGGTATGGCTACACCTTC. V and J are TRBV3-1 (or the pseudogene TRBV3-2) and TRBJ1-2; TRBD1 aligns across 12 bases. CDR1 LGHDT and CDR2 YNNKEL come from the germline V gene (reference sequence). The CDR3 consists of 16 residues. J was trimmed by 5 bases and V by 4 bases; bases with no gene match: 8.